Listed here are 4 T cell receptor beta chains from one sample, sequenced in a study of OX40 agonist ivuxolimab in advanced cancers. Profiling relied on immunoSEQ multiplex PCR, and the TCRdb table lists in-frame clones only, not all of them. Of 70,000 to 75,000 clones listed, around 83% are singletons. The sequenced sample was CD4+ or CD8+ T cells sorted from blood, obtained in a trial of the OX40 agonist ivuxolimab. These receptor sequences come from an adult with an advanced solid tumor such as melanoma, head and neck, liver or kidney cancer.

V is TRBV6-5 and J is TRBJ2-2; D is uncertain. The CDR3 sequence is 15 residues long. V lost 0 bases to trimming and J lost 4 bases, with 9 bases between them. Germline CDR1 is MNHEY and CDR2 is SVGAGI. The CDR3 reads CASSYSSGVTGELFF. The CDR3 DNA is TGTGCCAGCAGTTACTCTAGTGGGGTCACCGGGGAGCTGTTTTTT.

This clone was seen just once. The chain combines TRBV27 with TRBJ2-1; TRBD2 aligns across 8 bases. CDR3 length: 16 residues. V dropped 6 bases and J dropped 10; count of bases not matched to a gene: 17. Germline CDR1 and CDR2: MNHEY and SMNVEV (reference sequence). DNA of the CDR3: TGTGCCAGCAGCCTGAAGAGACTAGCGCCTCTCCGGGAGCAGTTCTTC. This codes for CASSLKRLAPLREQFF.

The J gene is TRBJ2-5, the V gene TRBV4-2, with TRBD1 matching over 8 bases. J was trimmed by 1 base and V by 4 bases; bases with no gene match: 2. CDR1 and CDR2 (germline): LGHNA, YNFKEQ. The CDR3 runs to 14 residues. CDR3: CASSLGTGQETQYF. Written as DNA, the CDR3 is TGTGCCAGCAGCCTAGGGACAGGCCAAGAGACCCAGTACTTC.

This clone was observed a single time. The chain employs TRBV6-4 and TRBJ2-2; no clear D. The CDR3 consists of 14 residues. V gave up 4 bases and J gave up 4 bases, with 10 bases separating them. The germline gives CDR1 MRHNA, CDR2 SNTAGT. CDR3 residues: CASSGTVSTGELFF. DNA of the CDR3: TGTGCCAGCAGTGGGACCGTGAGCACCGGGGAGCTGTTTTTT.